This T cell receptor (beta chain) was retrieved from a study of OX40 agonist ivuxolimab in advanced cancers. Method: immunoSEQ multiplex PCR; TCRdb's copy keeps in-frame clones and lacks some. The sample has roughly 93,000 clones; approximately 80% are singletons. This clone has just a few counts. The CDR3 extends over 16 amino acids. Trimming left V 4 bases short and J 0 bases short, with 16 bases between. Germline assignment: CDR1 SGHRS and CDR2 YFSETQ. Sequencing used CD4+ or CD8+ T cells sorted from blood, obtained in a trial of the OX40 agonist ivuxolimab. This receptor was identified in an adult with an advanced solid tumor such as melanoma, head and neck, liver or kidney cancer. The chain links TRBV5-1 to TRBJ1-1; TRBD1 is a possible D gene (6 bases). Written as DNA, the CDR3 is TGCGCCAGCAGCCCTGGAAGGGGGGCCATGAACACTGAAGCTTTCTTT. Translation gives CASSPGRGAMNTEAFF. Full variable domain (rest looked up from reference TRBV5-1 and TRBJ1-1): KAGVTQTPRYLIKTRGQQVTLSCSPISGHRSVSWYQQTPGQGLQFLFEYFSETQRNKGNFPGRFSGRQFSNSRSEMNVSTLELGDSALYLCASSPGRGAMNTEAFFGQGTRLTVV.